This T cell receptor (beta chain) was identified during a study of cytomegalovirus exposure and HLA in healthy donors. General study findings and limits: Reported results showed that the classifier diagnosed cytomegalovirus status with high specificity and sensitivity.

After removal of 7 bases from V and 6 bases from J, the junction contained 3 bases not matched to a gene. The CDR3 is 15 amino acids. Germline values: CDR1 MNHEY, CDR2 SMNVEV (reference sequence). Every donor was a healthy person donating bone marrow. 60 Vbeta and 13 Jbeta primers were used in PCR. Produced via immunoSEQ multiplex PCR; TCRdb's table is partial and in-frame only. The sample includes about 150,000 clones, around 80% of them seen just once. About this clone: What it recognizes is unknown.

The receptor's source is a woman aged 40 to 50 in good health and CMV-seronegative. The sequencing sample was made of PBMCs. This sequence joins TRBV27 and TRBJ2-2, with 15 bases fitting TRBD2. The DNA for the CDR3 is TGTGCCAGCACGTGGACTAGCGGGAGGGCCGGGGAGCTGTTTTTT. Protein: CASTWTSGRAGELFF.